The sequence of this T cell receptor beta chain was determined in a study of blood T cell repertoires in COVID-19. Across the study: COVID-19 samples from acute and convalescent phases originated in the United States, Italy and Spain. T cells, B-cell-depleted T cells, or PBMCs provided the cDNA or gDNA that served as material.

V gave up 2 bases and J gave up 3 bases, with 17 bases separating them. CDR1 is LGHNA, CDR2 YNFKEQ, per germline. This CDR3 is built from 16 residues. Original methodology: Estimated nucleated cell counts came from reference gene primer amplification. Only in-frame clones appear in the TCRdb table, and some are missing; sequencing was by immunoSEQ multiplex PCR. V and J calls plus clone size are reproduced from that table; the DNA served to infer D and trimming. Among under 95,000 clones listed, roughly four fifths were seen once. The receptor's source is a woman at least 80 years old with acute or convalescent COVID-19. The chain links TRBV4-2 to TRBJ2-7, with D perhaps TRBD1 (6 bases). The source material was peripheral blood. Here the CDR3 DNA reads TGTGCCAGCAGCCAAAGAGGTCAGGGGTCCCGCTACGAGCAGTACTTC. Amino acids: CASSQRGQGSRYEQYF.